This T cell receptor (beta chain) was retrieved from a study of cytomegalovirus exposure and HLA in healthy donors. Study findings and constraints: Despite most TCR sequences being rare, some public TCRs occurred in many donors.

In the PCR, 60 Vbeta and 13 Jbeta primers were used. Only in-frame clones appear in the TCRdb table, and some are missing; sequencing was by immunoSEQ multiplex PCR. This sample has under 300,000 clones; around 81% occur once, and the top ten carry around 8%. Germline V CDR1 and CDR2: SQVTM, ANQGSEA. Losses at the gene ends were 5 bases for V and 9 bases for J; bases not matched to a gene: 6. This CDR3 spans 13 amino acids. Worth noting for this clone: Its target is not known.

This chain joins TRBV29-1 and TRBJ2-1, with 11 bases fitting TRBD2. The source of this sequence is an older woman in good health and CMV-seropositive. The sample consisted of PBMCs. The DNA of the CDR3 is TGCAGCGTTCGGGTAGCGGGAGGGCCTGAGCAGTTCTTC. Its translation: CSVRVAGGPEQFF.